Given below is one TCR beta chain in context. Based on its abundance in the sample, this clonotype is medium-sized (0.01 to 0.1%). Its antigen is unknown. No per-base quality is available; no much larger clone lies one base away. Genomic DNA extracted from blood was used in amounts of about 240-550 ng for amplification of TRB repertoires. Sequencing was performed on an Illumina MiSeq. Multiplex PCR with BIOMED2 TRB-A/B primer pools was used to amplify the TRB rearrangements. Illumina-compatible adapters and 7-nucleotide sample barcodes were attached to the amplicons through two consecutive PCRs. All library PCRs used Phusion HS II polymerase. The amplicons were purified from gel with the NucleoSpin Gel and PCR Clean-up kit, measured on Qubit, and combined at 4 to 5 nM. Before Illumina next-generation sequencing, the quality of the amplicon pool was assessed on an Agilent 2100 Bioanalyzer. As for the authors' bioinformatics: Annotation of TRB rearrangements was performed with MiXCR 3.0.8 using the default MiXCR reference library. Non-productive reads and sequences with fewer than 2 reads were excluded, and each unique CDR3 nucleotide sequence counted as one clone. R 3.5.1 was used to calculate clonality, diversity, richness and V-J gene usage. GLIPH2 was used for TCR clustering by CDR3 similarity, and generation probabilities were calculated by OLGA. Only GLIPH2 clusters with at least four unique TCR clonotypes present in at least three individuals were retained. TCRdb trimmed the raw reads at Q25, called clones with MiXCR and kept productive beta chains. Rows merge per CDR3 protein into single entries with the most common DNA and genes. In this record, the V and J calls reflect TCRdb's handling and not the investigators' own analysis. The sample table records 7,700 or so distinct CDR3 sequences; about 30% of these occur just once. The top ten hold 15% to 20% of the sample.

This sample stems from a study of T and B cells in COVID-19 patients (dated by TCRdb to 2018 to 2020). Notes on the research overall: Using TRB and IGH repertoire sequencing of peripheral blood, the study characterized adaptive immunity in COVID-19 patients who had active infection or had recovered. A recovered cohort was made up of about 19 patients contributing under 25 samples, mostly after mild to moderate COVID-19 managed as outpatients. The recovered cohort had a median age of roughly 30 years, compared with approximately 70 years in the active-infection cohort. Of the approximately 20 patients in the active-infection cohort, 12 to 13 were critically ill and needed mechanical ventilation or ECMO. In the active-infection cohort, about 90% of the roughly 20 patients had comorbidities linked to unfavorable COVID-19 outcome. Over 7.5 million TCR sequences were analysed in a TCR and BCR sequence repository that covered around 34 patients and fewer than 85 time points. A couple of patients were included in both the recovered and active cohorts because samples were available from active disease and after recovery. Repertoire analyses used an age-matched reference group of approximately 42 healthy donors who were negative for COVID-19 antibodies as the comparison. As many as 9 follow-up blood samples were collected from each patient, and in some individuals these samples spanned different disease stages. General findings and caveats noted by the study authors: Few blood samples were available from mildly ill patients while symptoms were present or from severe cases at early time points. Patients with COVID-19 were reported to show strongly skewed TRBV/TRBJ gene usage. A total of 2,000 to 2,500 exclusive TCR clusters, including some 30 low-pGen clusters, were found in the recovered cohort. The reported TCR clusters were said to need prospective validation before any clinical use. In active COVID-19, TRB repertoires were highly clonal, while at recovery, diversity and richness increased above the levels seen in healthy donors. Specific T cell subsets (CD4+/Treg/CD8+) and sorted SARS-CoV-2-responsive or tetramer+ T cells had not yet been sequenced, and these experiments were ongoing. The size of the cohort was considered insufficient for assessing HLA contributions to COVID-19 susceptibility or severity.

Taken from cysteine to phenylalanine, the CDR3 has 12 residues. The entry retains the CDR3 DNA only, 36 bases that are in frame from base 1. From the germline V gene, CDR1 is SQVTM and CDR2 is ANQGSEA. Trimming costs V 0 bases and J 7 bases, and their ends lie 9 bases apart. The rearrangement combines TRBV29-1 with TRBJ2-5, and the D gene may be TRBD2, 5 bases matching. This TCR was recovered from a human donor with active COVID-19. The sample comprised blood. The DNA sequence is as follows: TGCAGCGTTGAAGAAGGGAGCTGGACCCAGTACTTC. Its protein reads: CSVEEGSWTQYF.